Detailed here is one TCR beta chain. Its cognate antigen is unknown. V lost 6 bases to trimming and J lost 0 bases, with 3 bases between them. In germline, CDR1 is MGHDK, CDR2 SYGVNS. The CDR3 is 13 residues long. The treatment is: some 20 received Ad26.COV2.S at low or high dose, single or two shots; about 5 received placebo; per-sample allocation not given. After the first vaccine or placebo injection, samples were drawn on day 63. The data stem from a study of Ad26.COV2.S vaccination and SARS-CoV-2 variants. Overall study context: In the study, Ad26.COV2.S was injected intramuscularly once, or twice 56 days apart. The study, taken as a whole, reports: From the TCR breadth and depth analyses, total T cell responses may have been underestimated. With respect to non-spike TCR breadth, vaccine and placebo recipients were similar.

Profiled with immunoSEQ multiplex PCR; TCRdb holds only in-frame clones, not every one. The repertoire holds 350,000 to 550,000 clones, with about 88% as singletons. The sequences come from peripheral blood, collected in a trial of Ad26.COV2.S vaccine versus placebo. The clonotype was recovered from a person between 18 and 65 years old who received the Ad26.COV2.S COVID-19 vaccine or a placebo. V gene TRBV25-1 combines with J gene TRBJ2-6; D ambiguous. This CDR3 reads CASSHSGANVLTF. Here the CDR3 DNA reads TGTGCCAGCAGCCACTCTGGGGCCAACGTCCTGACTTTC. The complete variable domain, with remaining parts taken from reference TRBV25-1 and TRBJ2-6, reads EADIYQTPRYLVIGTGKKITLECSQTMGHDKMYWYQQDPGMELHLIHYSYGVNSTEKGDLSSESTVSRIRTEHFPLTLESARPSHTSQYLCASSHSGANVLTFGAGSRLTVL.